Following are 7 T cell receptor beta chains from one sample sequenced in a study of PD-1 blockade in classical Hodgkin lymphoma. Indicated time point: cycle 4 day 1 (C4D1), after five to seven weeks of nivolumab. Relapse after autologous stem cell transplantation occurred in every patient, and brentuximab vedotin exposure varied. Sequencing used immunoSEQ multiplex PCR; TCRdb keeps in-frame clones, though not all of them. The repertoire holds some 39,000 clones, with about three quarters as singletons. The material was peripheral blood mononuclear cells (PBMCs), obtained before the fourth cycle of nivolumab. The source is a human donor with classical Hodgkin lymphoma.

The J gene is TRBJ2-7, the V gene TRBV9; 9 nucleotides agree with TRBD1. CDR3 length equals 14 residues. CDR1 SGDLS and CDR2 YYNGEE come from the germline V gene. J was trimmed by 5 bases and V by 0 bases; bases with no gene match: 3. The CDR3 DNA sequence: TGTGCCAGCAGCGTAGTGGGACAGGGAGACGAGCAGTACTTC. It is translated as CASSVVGQGDEQYF.

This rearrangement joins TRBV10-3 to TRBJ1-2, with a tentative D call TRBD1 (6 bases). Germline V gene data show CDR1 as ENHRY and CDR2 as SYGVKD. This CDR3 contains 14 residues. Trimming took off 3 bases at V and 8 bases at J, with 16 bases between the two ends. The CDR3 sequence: CAISEYQGSGGYTF. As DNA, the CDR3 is TGTGCCATCAGTGAATATCAGGGGTCGGGAGGCTACACCTTC.

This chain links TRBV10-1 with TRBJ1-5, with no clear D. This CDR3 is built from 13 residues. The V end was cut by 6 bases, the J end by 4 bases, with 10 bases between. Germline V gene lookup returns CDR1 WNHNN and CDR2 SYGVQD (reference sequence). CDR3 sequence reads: CASSRRENQPQHF. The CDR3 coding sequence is TGCGCCAGCAGCCGACGGGAGAATCAGCCCCAGCATTTT.

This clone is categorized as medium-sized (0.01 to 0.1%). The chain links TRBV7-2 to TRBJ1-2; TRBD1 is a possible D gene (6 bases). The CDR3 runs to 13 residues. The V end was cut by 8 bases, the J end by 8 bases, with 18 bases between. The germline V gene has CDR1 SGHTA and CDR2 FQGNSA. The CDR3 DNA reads TGTGCCAGCCGACGGGACAAAACTGGAGGCTACACCTTC. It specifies CASRRDKTGGYTF.

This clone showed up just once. This CDR3 is CASSPGQGGQPQHF. As DNA, the CDR3 is TGTGCCAGTAGTCCAGGACAGGGTGGACAGCCCCAGCATTTT. This sequence joins TRBV19 and TRBJ1-5; 8 nucleotides align to TRBD1. The ends lost 5 bases at V and 7 bases at J; junction bases unmatched: 7. The CDR3 runs to 14 residues. The germline gives CDR1 LNHDA, CDR2 SQIVND (reference sequence). Using reference TRBV19 and TRBJ1-5 for the parts outside the CDR3, the full variable domain is DGGITQSPKYLFRKEGQNVTLSCEQNLNHDAMYWYRQDPGQGLRLIYYSQIVNDFQKGDIAEGYSVSREKKESFPLTVTSAQKNPTAFYLCASSPGQGGQPQHFGDGTRLSIL.

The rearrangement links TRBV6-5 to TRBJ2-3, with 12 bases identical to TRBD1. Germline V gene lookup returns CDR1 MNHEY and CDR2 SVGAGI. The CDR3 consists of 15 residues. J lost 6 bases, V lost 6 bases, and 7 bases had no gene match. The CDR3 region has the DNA TGTGCCAGCAGGCCGGGACAGGGGGCATCGGATACGCAGTATTTT. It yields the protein CASRPGQGASDTQYF.

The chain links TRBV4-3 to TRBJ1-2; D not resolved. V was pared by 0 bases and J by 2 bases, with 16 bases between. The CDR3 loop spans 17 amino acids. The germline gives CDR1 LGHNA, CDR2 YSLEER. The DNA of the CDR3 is TGCGCCAGCAGCCAAGACTCTGTCGGCAGACTAAACTATGGCTACACCTTC. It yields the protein CASSQDSVGRLNYGYTF.